The clone carrying this T cell receptor beta chain was picked up many times. One entry per CDR3 protein results from TCRdb running MiXCR on the RT-PCR reads. The sample has about 680,000 distinct CDR3 sequences, 14% seen once. V lost 0 bases and J 4 bases, leaving 12 bases between the germline ends. From germline, CDR1 is MNHEY and CDR2 SVGAGI. The CDR3 length is 15 residues. Sequenced input: memory CD4+ T cells from blood. The chain carries TRBV6-5 and TRBJ2-5; D uncertain. The receptor's source is a female donor in good health, serving as a healthy control. CDR3 sequence reads: CASSYSRTIGETQYF. CDR3 nucleotides: TGTGCCAGCAGTTACTCTAGGACGATAGGAGAGACCCAGTACTTC.